This paragraph covers one T cell receptor beta chain sequence. V lost 4 bases and J lost 5; bases outside the gene matches: 8. Germline-derived CDR1 and CDR2 are SGHKS and YYEKEE (reference sequence). CDR3 length equals 15 residues. These data originate in a study of control samples from healthy donors and cancer patients. Here immunoSEQ multiplex PCR was the method, and the copy in TCRdb shows in-frame clones only, minus some. This table has about 89,000 clones, more than 70% appearing once. The sample comprised blood. The TCR comes from a woman aged 40-49 years in good health. The chain carries TRBV5-5 and TRBJ1-5; 8 bases fit TRBD1. This chain's CDR3 is CASSPGQGSYQPQHF. Here the CDR3 DNA reads TGTGCCAGCAGCCCAGGACAGGGCTCTTATCAGCCCCAGCATTTT.